The T cell receptor beta chain under discussion was sequenced for a study of shared clonotypes between healthy human individuals. Replicate PCRs for sorted subsets used about 200 ng DNA; this equaled 25,000 to 30,000 T cell genomes. Original processing methods: ImmunoSEQ yielded junction-only sequences lacking quality scores, so filtering differed. Data came from immunoSEQ multiplex PCR; TCRdb stores just in-frame clones and leaves some out. Clonal size and the V and J genes are those of that table, whereas D and trimming came from the DNA. The sample contains roughly 2 million clones, about 94% of which appear only once. The CDR3 runs to 15 residues. Germline CDR1 reads SEHNR; CDR2 reads FQNEAQ (reference sequence). The ends were cut back, 4 bases at V and 0 bases at J, with 7 bases in the middle. Both subsets, CD45RA+ naive and CD45RA-negative memory, were split from the CD4+ cells.

The J gene is TRBJ2-6, the V gene TRBV7-9; D is unresolved. This sequence originates from a man aged 18 to 30 in good health. Source material: naive CD4+ T cells sorted from blood. Subset of the sample: CD45RA+ positively selected. In nucleotides, the CDR3 is TGTGCCAGCAGCTCCCAAAACTCTGGGGCCAACGTCCTGACTTTC. Translation gives CASSSQNSGANVLTF.